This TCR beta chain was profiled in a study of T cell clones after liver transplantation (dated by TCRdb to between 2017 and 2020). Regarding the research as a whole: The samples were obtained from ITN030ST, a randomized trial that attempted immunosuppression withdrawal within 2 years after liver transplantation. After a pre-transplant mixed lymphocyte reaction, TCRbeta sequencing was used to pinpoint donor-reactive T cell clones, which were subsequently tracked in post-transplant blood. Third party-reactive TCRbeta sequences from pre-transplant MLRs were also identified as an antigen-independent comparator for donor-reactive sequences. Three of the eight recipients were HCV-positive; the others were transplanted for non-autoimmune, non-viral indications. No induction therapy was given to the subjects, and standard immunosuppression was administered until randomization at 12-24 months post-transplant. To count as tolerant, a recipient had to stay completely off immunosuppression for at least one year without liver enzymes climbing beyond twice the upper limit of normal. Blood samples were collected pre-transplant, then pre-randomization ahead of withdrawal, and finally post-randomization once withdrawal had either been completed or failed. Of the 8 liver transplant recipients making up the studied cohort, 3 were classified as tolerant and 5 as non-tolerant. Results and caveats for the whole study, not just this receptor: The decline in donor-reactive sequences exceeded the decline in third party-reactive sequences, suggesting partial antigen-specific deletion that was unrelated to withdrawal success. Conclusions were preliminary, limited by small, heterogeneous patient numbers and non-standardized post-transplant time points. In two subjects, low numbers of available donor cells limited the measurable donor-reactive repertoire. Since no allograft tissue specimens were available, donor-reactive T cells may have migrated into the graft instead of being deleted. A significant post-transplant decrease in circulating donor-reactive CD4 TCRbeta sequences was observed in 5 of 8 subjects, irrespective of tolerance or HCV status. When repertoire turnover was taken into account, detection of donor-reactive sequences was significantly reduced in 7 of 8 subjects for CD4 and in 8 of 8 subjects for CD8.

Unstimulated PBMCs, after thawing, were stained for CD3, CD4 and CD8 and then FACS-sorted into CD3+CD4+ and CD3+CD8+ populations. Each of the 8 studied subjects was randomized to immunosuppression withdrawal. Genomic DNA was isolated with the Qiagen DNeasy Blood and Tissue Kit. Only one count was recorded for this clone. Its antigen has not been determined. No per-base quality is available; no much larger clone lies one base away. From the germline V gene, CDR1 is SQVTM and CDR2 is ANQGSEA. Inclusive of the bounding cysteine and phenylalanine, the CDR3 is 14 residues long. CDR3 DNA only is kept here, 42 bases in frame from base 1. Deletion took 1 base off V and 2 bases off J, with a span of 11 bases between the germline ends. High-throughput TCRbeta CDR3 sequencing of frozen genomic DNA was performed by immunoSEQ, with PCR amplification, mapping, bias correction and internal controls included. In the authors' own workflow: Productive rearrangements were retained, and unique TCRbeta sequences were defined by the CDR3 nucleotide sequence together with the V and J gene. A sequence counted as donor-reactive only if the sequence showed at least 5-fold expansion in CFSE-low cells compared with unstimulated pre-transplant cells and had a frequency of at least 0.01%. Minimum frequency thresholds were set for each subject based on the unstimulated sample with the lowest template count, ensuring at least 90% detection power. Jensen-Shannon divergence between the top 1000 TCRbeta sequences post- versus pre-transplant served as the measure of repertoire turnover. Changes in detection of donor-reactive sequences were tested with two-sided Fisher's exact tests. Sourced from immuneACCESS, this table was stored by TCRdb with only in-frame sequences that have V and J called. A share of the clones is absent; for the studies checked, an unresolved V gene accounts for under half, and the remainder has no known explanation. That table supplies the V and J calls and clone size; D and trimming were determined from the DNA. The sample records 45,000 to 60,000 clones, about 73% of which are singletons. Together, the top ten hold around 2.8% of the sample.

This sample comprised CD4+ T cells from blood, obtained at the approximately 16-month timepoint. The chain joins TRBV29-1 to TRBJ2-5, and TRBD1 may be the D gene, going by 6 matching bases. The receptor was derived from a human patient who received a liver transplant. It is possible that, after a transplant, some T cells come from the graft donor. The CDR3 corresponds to CSVEGDRTQETQYF. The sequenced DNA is TGCAGCGTTGAAGGAGACAGGACGCAAGAGACCCAGTACTTC.